This T cell receptor beta chain originates from a study of blood T cell repertoires in COVID-19. Across the whole study: The samples span acute and convalescent COVID-19 from the United States, Italy and Spain. The cDNA or gDNA used as material had been derived from T cells, B-cell-depleted T cells, or PBMCs.

The CDR3 is 14 amino acids. Germline-derived CDR1 and CDR2 are SEHNR and FQNEAQ (reference sequence). Trimming removed 9 bases from V and 4 bases from J, with 16 bases in between. The repertoire was sequenced with immunoSEQ multiplex PCR; TCRdb's copy has only in-frame clones and lacks some. The repertoire has about 220,000 clones, approximately 86% of them found once; the top ten carry about 3%. Sample: peripheral blood. The chain employs TRBV7-9 and TRBJ1-3, with D possibly being TRBD1 (6 bases). The TCR originated in a woman aged 25-40 years who had recovered from COVID-19. The CDR3 protein is CASTWGPSGNTIYF. The CDR3 nucleotides are TGTGCCAGTACGTGGGGGCCCTCAGGAAACACCATATATTTT. The whole variable domain, remainder taken from reference TRBV7-9 and TRBJ1-3, is DTGVSQNPRHKITKRGQNVTFRCDPISEHNRLYWYRQTLGQGPEFLTYFQNEAQLEKSRLLSDRFSAERPKGSFSTLEIQRTEQGDSAMYLCASTWGPSGNTIYFGEGSWLTVV.